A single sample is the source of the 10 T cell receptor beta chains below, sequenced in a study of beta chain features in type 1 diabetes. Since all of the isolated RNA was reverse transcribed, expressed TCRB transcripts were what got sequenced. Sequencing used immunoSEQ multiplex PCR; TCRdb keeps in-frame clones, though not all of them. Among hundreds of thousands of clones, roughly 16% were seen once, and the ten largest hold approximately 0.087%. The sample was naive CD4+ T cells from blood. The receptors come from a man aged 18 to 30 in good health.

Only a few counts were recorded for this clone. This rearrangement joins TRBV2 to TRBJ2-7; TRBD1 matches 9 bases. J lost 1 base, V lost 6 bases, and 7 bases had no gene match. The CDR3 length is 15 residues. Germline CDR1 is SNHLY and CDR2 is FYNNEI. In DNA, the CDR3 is TGTGCCAGCAGCCGTGGGGGACAGGGTTCCTACGAGCAGTACTTC. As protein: CASSRGGQGSYEQYF.

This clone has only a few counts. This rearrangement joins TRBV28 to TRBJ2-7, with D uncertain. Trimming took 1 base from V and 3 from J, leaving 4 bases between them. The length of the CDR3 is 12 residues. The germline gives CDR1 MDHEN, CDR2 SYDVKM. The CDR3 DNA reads TGTGCCAGCAGTTTATACTTCTACGAGCAGTACTTC. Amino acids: CASSLYFYEQYF.

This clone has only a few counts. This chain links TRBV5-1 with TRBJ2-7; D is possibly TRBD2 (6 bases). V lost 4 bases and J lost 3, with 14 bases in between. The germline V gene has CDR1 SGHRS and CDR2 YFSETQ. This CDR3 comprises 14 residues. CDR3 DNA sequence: TGCGCCAGCAGCGGGGACTTCTACATCTACGAGCAGTACTTC. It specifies CASSGDFYIYEQYF. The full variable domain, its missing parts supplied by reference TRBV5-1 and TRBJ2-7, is KAGVTQTPRYLIKTRGQQVTLSCSPISGHRSVSWYQQTPGQGLQFLFEYFSETQRNKGNFPGRFSGRQFSNSRSEMNVSTLELGDSALYLCASSGDFYIYEQYFGPGTRLTVT.

In DNA form, the CDR3 reads TGTGCCAGCAGCCCCGGGTGGGGGGAAGAAAAACTGTTTTTT. Translated, it gives CASSPGWGEEKLFF. The rearrangement uses TRBV6-1 and TRBJ1-4; D possibly corresponds to TRBD1 (5 bases). This CDR3 comprises 14 residues. Looked up from germline, CDR1 is MNHNS and CDR2 is SASEGT. Trimming removed 6 bases from V and 8 bases from J, with 16 bases in between.

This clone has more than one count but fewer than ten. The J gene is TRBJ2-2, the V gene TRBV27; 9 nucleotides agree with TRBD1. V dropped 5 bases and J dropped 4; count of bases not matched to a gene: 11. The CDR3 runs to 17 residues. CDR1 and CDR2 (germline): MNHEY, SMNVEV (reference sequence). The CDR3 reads CASSPVHRGQSTGELFF. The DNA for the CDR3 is TGTGCCAGCAGTCCGGTCCACAGGGGGCAGAGCACCGGGGAGCTGTTTTTT.

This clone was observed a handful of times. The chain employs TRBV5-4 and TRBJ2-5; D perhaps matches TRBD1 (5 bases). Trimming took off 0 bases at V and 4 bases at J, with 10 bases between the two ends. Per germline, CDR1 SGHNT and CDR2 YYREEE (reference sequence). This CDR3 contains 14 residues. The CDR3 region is CASSLAQVSETQYF. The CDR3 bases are TGTGCCAGCAGCTTGGCACAGGTTTCAGAGACCCAGTACTTC. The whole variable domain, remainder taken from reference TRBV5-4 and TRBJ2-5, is ETGVTQSPTHLIKTRGQQVTLRCSSQSGHNTVSWYQQALGQGPQFIFQYYREEENGRGNFPPRFSGLQFPNYSSELNVNALELDDSALYLCASSLAQVSETQYFGPGTRLLVL.

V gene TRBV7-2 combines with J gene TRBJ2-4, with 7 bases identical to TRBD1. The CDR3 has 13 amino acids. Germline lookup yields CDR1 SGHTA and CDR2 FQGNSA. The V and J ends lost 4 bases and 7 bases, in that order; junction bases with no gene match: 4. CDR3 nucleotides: TGTGCCAGCAGCTGGGGACAGCCTAACATTCAGTACTTC. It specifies CASSWGQPNIQYF.

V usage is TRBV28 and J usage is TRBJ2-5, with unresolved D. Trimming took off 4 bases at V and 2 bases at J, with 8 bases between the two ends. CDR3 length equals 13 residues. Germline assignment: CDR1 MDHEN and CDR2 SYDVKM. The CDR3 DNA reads TGTGCCAGCAGTTCAGGACGGCAAGAGACCCAGTACTTC. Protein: CASSSGRQETQYF.

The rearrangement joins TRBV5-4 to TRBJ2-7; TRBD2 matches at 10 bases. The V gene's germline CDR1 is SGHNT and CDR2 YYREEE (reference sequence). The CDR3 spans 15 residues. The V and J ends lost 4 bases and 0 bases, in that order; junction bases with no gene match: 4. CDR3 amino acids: CASSRTSGFSYEQYF. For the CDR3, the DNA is TGTGCCAGCAGCCGGACTAGCGGCTTCTCCTACGAGCAGTACTTC.

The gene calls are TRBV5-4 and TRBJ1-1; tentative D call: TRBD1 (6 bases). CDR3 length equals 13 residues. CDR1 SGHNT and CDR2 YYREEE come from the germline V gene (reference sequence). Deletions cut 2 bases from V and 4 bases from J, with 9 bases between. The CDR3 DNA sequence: TGTGCCAGCAGCTTCGTGACAGGCACTGAAGCTTTCTTT. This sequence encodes CASSFVTGTEAFF.